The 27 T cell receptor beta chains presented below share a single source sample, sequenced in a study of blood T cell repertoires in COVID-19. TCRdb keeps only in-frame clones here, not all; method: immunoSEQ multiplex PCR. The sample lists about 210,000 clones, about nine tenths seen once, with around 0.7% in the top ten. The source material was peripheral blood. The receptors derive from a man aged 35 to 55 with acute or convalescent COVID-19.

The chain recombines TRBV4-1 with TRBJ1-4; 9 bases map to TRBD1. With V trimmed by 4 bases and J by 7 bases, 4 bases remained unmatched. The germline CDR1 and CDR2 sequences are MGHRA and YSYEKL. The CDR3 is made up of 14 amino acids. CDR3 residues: CASSLGQGTEKLFF. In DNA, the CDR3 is TGCGCCAGCAGCCTCGGACAGGGGACTGAAAAACTGTTTTTT.

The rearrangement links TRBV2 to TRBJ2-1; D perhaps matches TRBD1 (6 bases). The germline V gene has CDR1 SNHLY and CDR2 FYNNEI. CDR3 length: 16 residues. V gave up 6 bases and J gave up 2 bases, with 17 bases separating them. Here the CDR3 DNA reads TGTGCCAGCAGCGCTCCTAGGGACACCACCTACAATGAGCAGTTCTTC. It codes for CASSAPRDTTYNEQFF.

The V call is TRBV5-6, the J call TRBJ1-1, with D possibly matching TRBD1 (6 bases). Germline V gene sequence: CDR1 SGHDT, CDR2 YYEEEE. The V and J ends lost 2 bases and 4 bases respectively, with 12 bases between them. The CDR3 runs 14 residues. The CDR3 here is CASSLQGPATEAFF. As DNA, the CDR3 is TGTGCCAGCAGCTTACAGGGTCCAGCCACTGAAGCTTTCTTT.

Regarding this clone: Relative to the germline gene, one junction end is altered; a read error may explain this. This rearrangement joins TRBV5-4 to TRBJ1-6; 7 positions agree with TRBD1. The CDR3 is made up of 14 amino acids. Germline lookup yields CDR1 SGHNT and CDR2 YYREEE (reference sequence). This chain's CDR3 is CASRLDRNNSPLHF. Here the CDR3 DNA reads TGTGCCAGCAGATTGGACAGGAATAATTCACCCCTCCACTTT.

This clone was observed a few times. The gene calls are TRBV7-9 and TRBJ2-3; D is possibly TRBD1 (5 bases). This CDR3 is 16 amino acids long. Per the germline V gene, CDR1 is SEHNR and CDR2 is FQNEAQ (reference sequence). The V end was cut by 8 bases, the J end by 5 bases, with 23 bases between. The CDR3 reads CASGYYRNSRGDTQYF. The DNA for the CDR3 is TGTGCCAGCGGATACTACCGGAATTCTAGGGGAGATACGCAGTATTTT.

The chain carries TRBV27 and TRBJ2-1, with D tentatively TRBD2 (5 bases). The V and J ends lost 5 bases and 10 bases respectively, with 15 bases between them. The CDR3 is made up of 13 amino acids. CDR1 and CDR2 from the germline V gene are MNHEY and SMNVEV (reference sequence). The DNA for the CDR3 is TGTGCCAGCAGTCCCCGGGTCAGCGGCGAGCAGTTCTTC. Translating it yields CASSPRVSGEQFF.

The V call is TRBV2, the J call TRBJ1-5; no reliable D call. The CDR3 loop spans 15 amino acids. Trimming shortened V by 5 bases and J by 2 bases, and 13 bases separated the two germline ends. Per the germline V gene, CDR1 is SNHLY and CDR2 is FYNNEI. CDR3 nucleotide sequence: TGTGCCAGCAGTACGGACGAAGCGGGCAATCAGCCCCAGCATTTT. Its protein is CASSTDEAGNQPQHF. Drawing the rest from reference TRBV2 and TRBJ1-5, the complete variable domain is EPEVTQTPSHQVTQMGQEVILRCVPISNHLYFYWYRQILGQKVEFLVSFYNNEISEKSEIFDDQFSVERPDGSNFTLKIRSTKLEDSAMYFCASSTDEAGNQPQHFGDGTRLSIL.

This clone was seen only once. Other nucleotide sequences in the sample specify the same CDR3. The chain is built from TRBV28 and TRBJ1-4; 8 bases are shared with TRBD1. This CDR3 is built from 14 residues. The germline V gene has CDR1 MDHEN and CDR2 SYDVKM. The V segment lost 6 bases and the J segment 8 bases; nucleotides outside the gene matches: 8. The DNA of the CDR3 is TGTGCCAGCAGCCTAGACAGGGGTAGGGAAAAACTGTTTTTT. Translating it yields CASSLDRGREKLFF.

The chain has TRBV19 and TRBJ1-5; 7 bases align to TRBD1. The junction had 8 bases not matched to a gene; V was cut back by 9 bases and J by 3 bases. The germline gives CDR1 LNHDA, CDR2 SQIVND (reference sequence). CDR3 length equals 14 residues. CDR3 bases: TGTGCCAGCCGCGGCGACAGGGACAATCAGCCCCAGCATTTT. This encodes CASRGDRDNQPQHF.

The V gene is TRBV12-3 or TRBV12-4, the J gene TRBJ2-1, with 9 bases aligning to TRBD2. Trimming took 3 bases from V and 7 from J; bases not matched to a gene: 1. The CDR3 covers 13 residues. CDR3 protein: CASSLRGGNEQFF. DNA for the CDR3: TGTGCCAGCAGTTTGCGGGGGGGGAATGAGCAGTTCTTC.

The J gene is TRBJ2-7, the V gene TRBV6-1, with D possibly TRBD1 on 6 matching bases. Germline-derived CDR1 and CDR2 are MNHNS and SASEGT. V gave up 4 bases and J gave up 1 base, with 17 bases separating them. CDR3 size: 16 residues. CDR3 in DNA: TGTGCCAGCAGTGGCCGAACCGGGACAAAATCCTACGAGCAGTACTTC. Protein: CASSGRTGTKSYEQYF.

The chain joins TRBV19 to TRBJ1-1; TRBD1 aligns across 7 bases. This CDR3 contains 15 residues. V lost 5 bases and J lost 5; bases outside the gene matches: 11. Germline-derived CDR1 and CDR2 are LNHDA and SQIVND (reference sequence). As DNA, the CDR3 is TGTGCCAGTAGTGACCCCCCGACAGGGAAGACTGAAGCTTTCTTT. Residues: CASSDPPTGKTEAFF.

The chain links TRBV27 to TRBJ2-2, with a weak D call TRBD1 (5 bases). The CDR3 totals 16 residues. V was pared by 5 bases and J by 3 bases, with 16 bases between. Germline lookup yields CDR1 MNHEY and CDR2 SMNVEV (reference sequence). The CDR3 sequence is CASSALRAQDTGELFF. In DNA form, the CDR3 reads TGTGCCAGCAGTGCCCTCAGGGCTCAGGACACCGGGGAGCTGTTTTTT.

Here the CDR3 reads CASSQDISGIYNEQFF. The CDR3 DNA is TGTGCCAGCAGCCAAGATATTAGCGGGATCTACAATGAGCAGTTCTTC. The chain has TRBV3-1 (or the pseudogene TRBV3-2) and TRBJ2-1; 8 positions match TRBD2. Germline values: CDR1 LGHDT, CDR2 YNNKEL (reference sequence). CDR3 length: 16 amino acids. After removal of 0 bases from V and 3 bases from J, the junction contained 4 bases not matched to a gene.

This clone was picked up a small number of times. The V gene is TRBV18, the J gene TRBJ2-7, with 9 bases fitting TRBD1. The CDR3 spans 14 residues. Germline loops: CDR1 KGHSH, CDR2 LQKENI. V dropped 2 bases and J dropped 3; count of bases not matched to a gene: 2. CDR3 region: CASSPWGQGYEQYF. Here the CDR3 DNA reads TGTGCCAGCTCACCATGGGGACAGGGCTACGAGCAGTACTTC. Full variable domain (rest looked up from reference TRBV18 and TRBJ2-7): NAGVMQNPRHLVRRRGQEARLRCSPMKGHSHVYWYRQLPEEGLKFMVYLQKENIIDESGMPKERFSAEFPKEGPSILRIQQVVRGDSAAYFCASSPWGQGYEQYFGPGTRLTVT.

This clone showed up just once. The CDR3 DNA follows: TGTGCCAGCAGCTATACAGGGGGCCCCCCATACTACGAGCAGTACTTC. Translating it yields CASSYTGGPPYYEQYF. V and J are TRBV5-6 and TRBJ2-7, with TRBD1 matching 9 bases. CDR3 length equals 16 residues. Trimming removed 3 bases from V and 3 bases from J; junction bases left unmatched: 10. Germline V gene lookup returns CDR1 SGHDT and CDR2 YYEEEE.

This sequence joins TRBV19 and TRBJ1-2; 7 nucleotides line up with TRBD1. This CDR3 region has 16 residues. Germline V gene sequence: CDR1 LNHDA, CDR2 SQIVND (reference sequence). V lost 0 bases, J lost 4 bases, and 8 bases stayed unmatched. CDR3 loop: CASSIDRVGGSYGYTF. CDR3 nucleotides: TGTGCCAGTAGTATAGATCGAGTAGGGGGCAGCTATGGCTACACCTTC.

CDR3 in amino acids: CAWSVGGTNQPQHF. In DNA form, the CDR3 reads TGTGCCTGGAGTGTTGGGGGGACGAATCAGCCCCAGCATTTT. The rearrangement joins TRBV30 to TRBJ1-5; perhaps TRBD1 as D (5 bases). This CDR3 is 14 amino acids long. Looked up from germline, CDR1 is GTSNPN and CDR2 is SVGIG (reference sequence). The V gene lost 0 bases and the J gene lost 4 bases, with 10 bases spanning the gap. The full variable domain, its missing parts supplied by reference TRBV30 and TRBJ1-5, is SQTIHQWPATLVQPVGSPLSLECTVEGTSNPNLYWYRQAAGRGLQLLFYSVGIGQISSEVPQNLSASRPQDRQFILSSKKLLLSDSGFYLCAWSVGGTNQPQHFGDGTRLSIL.

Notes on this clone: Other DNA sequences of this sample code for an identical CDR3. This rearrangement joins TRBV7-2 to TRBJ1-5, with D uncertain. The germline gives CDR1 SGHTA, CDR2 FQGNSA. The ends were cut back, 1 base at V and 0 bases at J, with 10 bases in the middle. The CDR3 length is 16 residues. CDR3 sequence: CASSLVGGNSNQPQHF. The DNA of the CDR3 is TGTGCCAGCAGCTTAGTTGGAGGAAATAGCAATCAGCCCCAGCATTTT.

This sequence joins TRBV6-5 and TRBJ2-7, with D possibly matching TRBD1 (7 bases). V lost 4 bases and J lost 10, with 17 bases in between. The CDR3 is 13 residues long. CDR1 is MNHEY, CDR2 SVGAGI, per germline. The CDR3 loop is CASSSLRGEGQYF. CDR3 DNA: TGTGCCAGCAGTTCACTCAGGGGGGAAGGCCAGTACTTC.

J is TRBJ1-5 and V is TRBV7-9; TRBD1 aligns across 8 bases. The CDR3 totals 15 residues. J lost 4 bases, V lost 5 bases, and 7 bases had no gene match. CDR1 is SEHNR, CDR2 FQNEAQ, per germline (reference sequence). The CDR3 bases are TGTGCCAGCAGCCTAACAGGGGGAGGGAATCAGCCCCAGCATTTT. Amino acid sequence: CASSLTGGGNQPQHF.

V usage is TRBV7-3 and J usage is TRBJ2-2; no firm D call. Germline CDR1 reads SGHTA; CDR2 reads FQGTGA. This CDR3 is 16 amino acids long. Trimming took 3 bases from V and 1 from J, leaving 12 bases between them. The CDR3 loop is CASSFLNRENTGELFF. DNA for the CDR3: TGTGCCAGCAGCTTCTTGAACAGAGAGAACACCGGGGAGCTGTTTTTT.

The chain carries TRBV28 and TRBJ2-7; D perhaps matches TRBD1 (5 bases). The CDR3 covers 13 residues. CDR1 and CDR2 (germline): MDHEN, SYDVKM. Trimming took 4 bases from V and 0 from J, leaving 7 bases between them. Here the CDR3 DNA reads TGTGCCAGCAGTTGGGGCAACTCCTACGAGCAGTACTTC. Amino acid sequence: CASSWGNSYEQYF.

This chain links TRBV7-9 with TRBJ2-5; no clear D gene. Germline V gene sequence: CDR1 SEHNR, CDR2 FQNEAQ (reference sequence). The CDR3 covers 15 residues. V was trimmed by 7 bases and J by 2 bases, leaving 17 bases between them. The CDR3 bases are TGTGCCAGCATTCTAGTGCTGGGTATTCAAGAGACCCAGTACTTC. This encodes CASILVLGIQETQYF.

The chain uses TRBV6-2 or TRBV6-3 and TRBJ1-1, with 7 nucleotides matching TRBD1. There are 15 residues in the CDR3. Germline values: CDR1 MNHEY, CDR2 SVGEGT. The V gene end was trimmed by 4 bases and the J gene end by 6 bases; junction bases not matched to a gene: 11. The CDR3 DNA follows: TGTGCCAGCAGTTCCTCAACAGGGGATTACGCTGAAGCTTTCTTT. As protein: CASSSSTGDYAEAFF.

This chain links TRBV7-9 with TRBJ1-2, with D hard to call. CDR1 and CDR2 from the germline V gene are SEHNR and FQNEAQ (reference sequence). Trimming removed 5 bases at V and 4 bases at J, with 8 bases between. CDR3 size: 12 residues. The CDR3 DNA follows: TGTGCCAGCAGCCGGGAAGTCTATGGCTACACCTTC. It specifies CASSREVYGYTF.

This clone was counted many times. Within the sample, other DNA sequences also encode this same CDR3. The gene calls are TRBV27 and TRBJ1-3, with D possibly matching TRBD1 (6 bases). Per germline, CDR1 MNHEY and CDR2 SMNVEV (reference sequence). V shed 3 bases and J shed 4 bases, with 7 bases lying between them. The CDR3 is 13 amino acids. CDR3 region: CASSLQGGNTIYF. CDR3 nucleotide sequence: TGTGCCAGCAGTTTGCAGGGGGGAAACACCATATATTTT.